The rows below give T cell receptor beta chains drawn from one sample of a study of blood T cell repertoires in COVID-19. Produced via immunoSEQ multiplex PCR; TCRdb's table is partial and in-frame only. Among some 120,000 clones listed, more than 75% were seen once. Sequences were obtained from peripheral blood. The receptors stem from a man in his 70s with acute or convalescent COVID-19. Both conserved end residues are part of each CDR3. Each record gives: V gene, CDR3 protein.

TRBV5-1 CASSQGSTGELFF
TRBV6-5 CASNEQGSYNSPLHF
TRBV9 CASSVEGDRANNEQFF
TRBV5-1 CASSPNQGQGQGYTF
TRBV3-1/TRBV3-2 CASSRQGGNTIYF
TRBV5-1 CASSSAANTEAFF
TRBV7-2 CASSLAGTGTQNIQYF
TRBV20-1 CSASGSSGGYTDTQYF
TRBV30 CAFTSSTGELFF
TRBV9 CASSTGTGYGYTF